One sample yielded the 2 T cell receptor beta chains listed below, sequenced in a study of tumor-infiltrating lymphocytes in primary liver carcinoma. Unsorted bulk tissue (roughly 17-32 mg) underwent RNA and DNA co-extraction. A primer in the constant region served to generate TCR beta cDNA from 500 to 600 ng of total RNA. Sequencing libraries for TCR beta derived from three nested multiplex PCR rounds that used slightly modified ARM-PCR. TRBV1-TRBV30 forward primers and a C-beta reverse primer were used in the first two PCR rounds, which each ran for approximately 9 cycles. TCRdb reanalysed the multiplex PCR reads using MiXCR and keeps one entry per CDR3 protein. The sample lists under 130,000 distinct CDR3 sequences; roughly 80% were seen once. Sample: liver tumor tissue from sampling region 3. As for subset: tumor region T3, left-lateral pole. The receptors were gathered from a man aged 35-49 years with primary liver carcinoma and hepatitis B virus infection.

As to this clonotype: A junction boundary mismatches the germline segment, possibly from a read error. V usage is TRBV11-3 and J usage is TRBJ2-1; D is uncertain. Germline V gene sequence: CDR1 SGHNT, CDR2 YENEEA. The CDR3 spans 12 residues. CDR3: CASSLNAFEQFF. The CDR3 nucleotides are TGTGCCAGCAGCTTAAATGCCTTTGAGCAGTTCTTT.

A remark on this clonotype: A junction boundary mismatches the germline segment, possibly from a read error. The chain joins TRBV29-1 to TRBJ1-1; 9 positions match TRBD1. Germline loops: CDR1 SQVTM, CDR2 ANQGSEA. The CDR3 sequence is 14 residues long. DNA for the CDR3: TGCAGCACTGGAACAGGACAGGGGAACACTGAGGCTTTCTTT. It codes for CSTGTGQGNTEAFF.